The present TCR beta chain was sequenced within a study of cytomegalovirus exposure and HLA in healthy donors (dated by TCRdb to 2016 to 2017). Notes on the research overall: An earlier analysis of several hundred of the donors reported 250 to 300 Gb of sequence data and 120 million or so unique TCR beta sequences from some 180 million T cells. Typing coverage differed by locus: A, B, C, DRB1 and DQB1 were typed in roughly 629-630 donors, DQA1 in about 560, DPA1 in some 570, and DPB1 in just under 490. Among the 398 genotyped donors, around 81% belonged to the genetic ancestry cluster associated with self-reported Caucasian donors. Genome-wide SNP genotypes for about three fifths of the roughly 670 donors were used in a later genetic analysis, which treated that subset as a discovery cohort. Along with the roughly 670-subject first cohort, a separate validation cohort of about 110 different subjects was used. Class I and class II HLA loci were covered by the typing at four-digit resolution. All discovery cohort repertoires had been generated using a single sequencing platform. Among about 410 genotyped donors of the cohort, an average of approximately 240,000 unique TCR beta nucleotide sequences was sequenced per donor, of which about 18% were non-productive. The study combined high-throughput TCR immunosequencing, statistical association of individual TCRs with disease status, and machine learning to predict cytomegalovirus infection status. Rather than drawing on any new phenotypic data, the later analysis identified candidate immune exposures from TCR beta sequences and the way those sequences occurred across donors. The study profiled the T cell repertoires of under 700 subjects by immunosequencing and related them to cytomegalovirus serostatus. Roughly 5 DR-DQ haplotypes were handled as single units for association and clustering, since linkage in the cohort was strong. To study patterns of TCR occurrence, a later analysis re-analyzed previously published TCR beta repertoires from under 750 donors and added high-resolution HLA genotyping. The study aimed to test whether signatures of past pathogen exposure could be identified by cataloging public T cell receptors. To decide whether each TCR beta V gene segment behaved as functional or pseudogenic, an earlier analysis of fewer than 750 of the donors relied on high-throughput TCR beta sequencing. Donor age, sex, ethnicity and CMV serostatus were compiled together with the repertoire data. Around 320 gigabases of sequencing data and tens of millions of unique TCR sequences were included in an early release covering around 650 HLA-typed donors.

Libraries were constructed by the immunoSEQ multiplex PCR assay. A mixture of 60 forward primers for TCR Vbeta segments and 13 reverse primers for TCR Jbeta segments was used in the multiplex PCR. The CDR3 region of rearranged TCR beta genes was amplified from genomic DNA by a multiplex PCR assay. The amplified TCR beta libraries were sequenced on the Illumina HiSeq System as 87-base-pair reads. The paper's processing steps were these. A later analysis tallied tens of millions of unique TCR beta chains across the 640 or so repertoires, and approximately 12 million of those chains were shared by two or more donors. To remove PCR and sequencing errors, raw reads were error-corrected and collapsed into unique sequences using a nearest-neighbor algorithm that merged closely related sequences. To assign V, D and J gene segments, CDR3 sequences were aligned to IMGT reference sequences. Each retained sequence needed at least a six-nucleotide match to both a V gene segment and a J gene segment. A rearrangement was called productive if the CDR3 had no stop codons and remained in frame with V and J, and every other rearrangement was called non-productive. CDR3 was defined by IMGT convention, running from the second conserved V-encoded cysteine to the conserved J-encoded phenylalanine. Sequences without an unambiguous match to a single V gene segment were excluded from the earlier analysis of a few hundred of the donors. An earlier analysis of some 610 of the donors called V segments functional above 56.7% productive rearrangements and segregating when the between-donor standard deviation exceeded 5%. A statistical classification framework was developed to diagnose cytomegalovirus status using the catalog of TCR beta chain sequences. V and J gene assignment, in a later analysis, came from comparing TCR nucleotide sequences with IMGT/GENE-DB human TR gene sequences. A later analysis assigned CDR3 sequences and most-parsimonious VDJ recombination scenarios with the TCRdist pipeline. A later analysis defined each TCR beta chain by its CDR3 amino acid sequence plus V-gene family, and excluded reads lacking a unique V-gene family. A later analysis removed 550 to 650 highly shared, low-generation-probability nucleotide sequences to deal with suspected cross-contamination and a sequencing artifact. A later analysis calculated a clonal expansion index for each public chain from normalized within-repertoire ranks of inferred template counts. In a later analysis, generation probabilities were computed using a VDJ recombination model fitted to out-of-frame rearrangements, and the results were checked against IGoR. In a later analysis, hypergeometric tests were used to score TCR-TCR, TCR-HLA and TCR-CMV co-occurrence, with a repertoire-size bias correction applied to TCR pairs. To estimate false discovery rates, a later analysis permuted the HLA or CMV assignments 20 times. In a later analysis, co-occurring TCRs were grouped with DBSCAN, and TCRdist sequence similarity was added when clustering was performed within HLA-allele-positive subsets. Co-occurrence clustering excluded repertoires with fewer than 30,000 or more than 120,000 public chains, plus five with anomalous nucleotide sharing. What TCRdb holds here is the immuneACCESS table cut down to in-frame rearrangements. Part of the clones is not present; checked against another copy, under half of the missing clones reflect an unresolved V gene, and the others are unexplained. That table gives V, J and clone size, and the DNA gave D and trimming. The sample data list about 100,000 clones, and 74% of these were observed just once. The top ten constitute roughly 2.7% of the sample.

In total, approximately 700 healthy bone marrow donors made up the cohort. All cohort members were sampled while nominally healthy, although unrecorded immune exposures were likely present. The donor was CMV seropositive and belonged to the group of around 300 seropositive cohort members. Each donor provided a peripheral blood sample, and peripheral blood mononuclear cells were used for TCR beta sequencing. The Qiagen DNeasy Blood Extraction Kit was used to extract genomic DNA from the blood cell samples. Results the study describes overall, beyond this receptor: Most CMV-associated TCR beta chains appeared to be HLA-restricted in a later analysis, and the HLA associations seemed to be driven largely by CMV exposure. Only TCR beta chains were sequenced in this cohort, and the absence of alpha or paired-chain data limited detectable features. In a later genetic analysis, a missense DCLRE1C variant was associated with V-gene and J-gene trimming of TCR beta chains, and the association was replicated in an independent cohort. Three of the identified cytomegalovirus-associated TCR beta chains were confirmed in vitro to be specific for cytomegalovirus antigens. Strong co-occurrence of HLA alleles, especially DR and DQ, made assigning TCR associations to individual alleles difficult. In a later analysis, TCR association rates were found to vary across HLA loci, with the most associated TCRs seen for DRB1 alleles and the fewest for HLA-C alleles. An earlier analysis of approximately 600 of the donors showed that most TCR beta V segments appeared in productive rearrangements either about 87% or about 30% of the time, which broadly matched IMGT annotations. Specific HLA alleles were associated with 15,000 to 20,000 TCR beta sequences at a false discovery rate of 0.05 in a later analysis. Some IMGT-functional V segments, including TRBV6-2 and TRBV6-3, could not be distinguished by the 87-base-pair reads and were therefore excluded. The classifier was reported to diagnose cytomegalovirus status with high specificity and sensitivity in both the original and validation cohorts. A further reported finding was that TCR beta sequences accurately predicted the HLA-A and HLA-B alleles for most subjects in the first cohort. Compared with the approximately 700-donor mean, donors in an Asian-associated ancestry cluster had fewer N-insertions in productive TCRs, according to a later genetic analysis. In a later analysis, HLA-associated TCR beta chains were found to be more clonally expanded and to have lower generation probabilities than equally common non-associated chains. It was suggested by the authors that the approach could potentially be generalized to other disease states and immunological phenotypes. In a later analysis, several top co-occurrence clusters were reported to appear linked to parvovirus B19, influenza, CMV and Epstein-Barr virus. A group of highly shared sequence variants was considered likely to be a technical artifact of the sequencing pipeline. In the study, about 150 TCR beta chains were listed as associated with cytomegalovirus. Linkage disequilibrium might explain the correlated functional status among segregating V segments, but an unknown experimental factor could not be excluded. The earlier analysis of 587 of the donors excluded roughly 17 rarely observed V segments, including chromosome 9 orphons, because counts were too low. HLA typing was unavailable for some donors at each locus, so association tests used only the typed subset. Presence/absence analyses assumed roughly uniform sequencing depth across donors, an assumption that may not hold. While some public TCRs were present in many individuals, most TCR sequences turned up only very rarely across donors. Immune exposure information for the cohort was limited to CMV serostatus.

CDR1 and CDR2 (LNHDA, SQIVND) derive from the germline V gene (reference sequence). After removal of 4 bases from V and 2 bases from J, the junction retains 13 bases not matched to a gene. The CDR3 goes from the cysteine to the phenylalanine over 17 residues. Solely the CDR3 DNA is kept, with 51 bases framed from the first base. A word on this clone: Its cognate antigen has yet to be identified. Base qualities were left out, and no much larger clone turns up one base away.

This clonotype was obtained from a man aged 50 or older in good health and CMV-seropositive. Sequencing input: PBMCs. The chain is encoded by TRBV19 joined to TRBJ1-2; 7 junctional bases match TRBD1. The CDR3 corresponds to CASSNPPEDRINYGYTF. The base sequence is TGTGCCAGTAGTAACCCTCCAGAGGACAGGATAAACTATGGCTACACCTTC. The full variable domain, with segments outside the CDR3 supplied by the reference TRBV19 and TRBJ1-2 proteins, appears as DGGITQSPKYLFRKEGQNVTLSCEQNLNHDAMYWYRQDPGQGLRLIYYSQIVNDFQKGDIAEGYSVSREKKESFPLTVTSAQKNPTAFYLCASSNPPEDRINYGYTFGSGTRLTVV.